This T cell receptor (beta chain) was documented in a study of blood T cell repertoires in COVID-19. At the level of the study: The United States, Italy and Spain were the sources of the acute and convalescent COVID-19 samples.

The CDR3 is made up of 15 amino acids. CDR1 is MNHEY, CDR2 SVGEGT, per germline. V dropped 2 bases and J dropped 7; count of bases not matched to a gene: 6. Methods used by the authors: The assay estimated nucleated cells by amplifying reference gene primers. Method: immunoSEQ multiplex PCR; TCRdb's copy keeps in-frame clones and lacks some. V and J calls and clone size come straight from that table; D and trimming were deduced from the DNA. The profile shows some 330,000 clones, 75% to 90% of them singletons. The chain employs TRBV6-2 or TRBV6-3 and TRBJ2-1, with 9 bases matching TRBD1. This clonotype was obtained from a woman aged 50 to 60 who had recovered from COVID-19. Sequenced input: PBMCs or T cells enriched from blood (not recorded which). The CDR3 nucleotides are TGTGCCAGCAGTTACGGGACAGGGAGGTTTAATGAGCAGTTCTTC. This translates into CASSYGTGRFNEQFF.